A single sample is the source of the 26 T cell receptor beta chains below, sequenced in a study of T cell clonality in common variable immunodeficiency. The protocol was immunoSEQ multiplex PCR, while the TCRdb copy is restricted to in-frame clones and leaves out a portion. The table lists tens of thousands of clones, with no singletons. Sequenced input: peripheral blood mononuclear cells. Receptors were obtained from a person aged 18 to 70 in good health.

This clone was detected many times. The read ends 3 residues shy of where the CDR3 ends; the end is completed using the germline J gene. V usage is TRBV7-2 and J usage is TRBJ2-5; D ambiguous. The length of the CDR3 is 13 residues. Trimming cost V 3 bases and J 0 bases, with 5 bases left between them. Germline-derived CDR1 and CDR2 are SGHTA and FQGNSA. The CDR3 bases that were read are TGTGCCAGCAGCTTGGGCTACCAAGAGACC. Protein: CASSLGYQET. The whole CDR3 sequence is CASSLGYQETQYF.

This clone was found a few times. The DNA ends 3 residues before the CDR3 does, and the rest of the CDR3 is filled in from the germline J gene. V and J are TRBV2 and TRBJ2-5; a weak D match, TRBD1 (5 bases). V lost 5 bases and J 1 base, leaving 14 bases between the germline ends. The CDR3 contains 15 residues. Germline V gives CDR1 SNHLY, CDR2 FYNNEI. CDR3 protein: CASSTRARTQETQYF. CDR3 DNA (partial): TGTGCCAGCAGTACCAGGGCGAGAACCCAAGAGACC.

Incomplete CDR3 DNA: TGCGCCAGCAGCTTGGCAGCAGGGAAGGAGACG. This translates into CASSLAAGKET. From start to end, the CDR3 is CASSLAAGKETQYF. The chain recombines TRBV5-1 with TRBJ2-3, with a weak D call TRBD1 (5 bases). The read ends 3 residues before the CDR3 terminus; that terminus is restored from the germline J gene. Germline V CDR1 and CDR2: SGHRS, YFSETQ. The CDR3 length is 14 residues.

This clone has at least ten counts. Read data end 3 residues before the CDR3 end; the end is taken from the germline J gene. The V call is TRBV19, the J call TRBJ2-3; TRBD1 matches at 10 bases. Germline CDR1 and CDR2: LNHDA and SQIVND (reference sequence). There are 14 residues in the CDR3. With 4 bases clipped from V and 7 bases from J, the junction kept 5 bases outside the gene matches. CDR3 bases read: TGTGCCAGTAGTACACGACAGGGGGCGAATACG. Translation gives CASSTRQGANT. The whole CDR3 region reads CASSTRQGANTQYF.

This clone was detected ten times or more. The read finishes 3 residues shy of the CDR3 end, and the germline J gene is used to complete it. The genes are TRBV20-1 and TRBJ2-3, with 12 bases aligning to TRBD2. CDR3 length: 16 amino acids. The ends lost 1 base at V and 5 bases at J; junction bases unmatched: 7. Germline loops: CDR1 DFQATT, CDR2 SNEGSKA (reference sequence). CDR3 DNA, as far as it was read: TGCAGTGCTAGAGGGCGACTAGCGGGAGCAGGAGATACG. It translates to CSARGRLAGAGDT. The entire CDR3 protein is CSARGRLAGAGDTQYF.

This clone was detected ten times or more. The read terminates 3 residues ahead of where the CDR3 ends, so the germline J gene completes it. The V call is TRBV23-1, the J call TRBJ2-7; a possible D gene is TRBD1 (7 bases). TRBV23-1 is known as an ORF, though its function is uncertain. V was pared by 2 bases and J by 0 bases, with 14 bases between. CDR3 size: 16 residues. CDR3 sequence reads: CASSQRGQGDSYEQYF. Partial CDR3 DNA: TGCGCCAGCAGTCAACGGGGGCAGGGGGACTCCTACGAG.

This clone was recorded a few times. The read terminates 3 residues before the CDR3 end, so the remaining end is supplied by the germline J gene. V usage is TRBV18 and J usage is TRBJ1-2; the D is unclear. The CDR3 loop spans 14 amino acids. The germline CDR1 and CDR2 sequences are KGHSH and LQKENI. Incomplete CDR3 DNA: TGTGCCAGCTCACCGACGGTAGCCAAAAACATC. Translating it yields CASSPTVAKNI. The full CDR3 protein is CASSPTVAKNIYTF.

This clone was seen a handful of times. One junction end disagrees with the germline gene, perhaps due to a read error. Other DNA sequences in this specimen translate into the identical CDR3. The CDR3 loop is CASSFDRGGGNTIYF. CDR3 bases read: TGTGCCAGCAGCTTTGACAGGGGAGGCGGAAACACA. The chain carries TRBV7-4 and TRBJ1-3, with 8 bases that match TRBD1. The read falls 3 residues short of the CDR3 end, and the missing part is taken from the germline J gene. CDR1 is SGHVT and CDR2 is SQSDAQ in the germline V gene. This CDR3 has 15 amino acids.

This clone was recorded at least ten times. CDR3 in amino acids: CASSLDRQSTDTQYF. The CDR3 bases that were read are TGTGCCAGCAGCTTGGACAGGCAGAGCACAGATACG. The chain combines TRBV5-4 with TRBJ2-3; D possibly corresponds to TRBD1 (5 bases). The CDR3 is cut off 3 residues early in the read; its end comes from the germline J gene. Germline loops: CDR1 SGHNT, CDR2 YYREEE (reference sequence). The ends were cut back, 0 bases at V and 0 bases at J, with 8 bases in the middle. CDR3 length: 15 residues.

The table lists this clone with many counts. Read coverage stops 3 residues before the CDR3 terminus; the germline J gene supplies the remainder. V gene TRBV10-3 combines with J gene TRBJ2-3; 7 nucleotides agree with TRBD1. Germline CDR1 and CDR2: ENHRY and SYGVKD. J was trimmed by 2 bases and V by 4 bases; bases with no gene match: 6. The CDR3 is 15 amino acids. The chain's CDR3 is CAISGTGGNTDTQYF. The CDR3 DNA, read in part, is TGTGCCATCAGTGGGACAGGCGGTAACACAGATACG.

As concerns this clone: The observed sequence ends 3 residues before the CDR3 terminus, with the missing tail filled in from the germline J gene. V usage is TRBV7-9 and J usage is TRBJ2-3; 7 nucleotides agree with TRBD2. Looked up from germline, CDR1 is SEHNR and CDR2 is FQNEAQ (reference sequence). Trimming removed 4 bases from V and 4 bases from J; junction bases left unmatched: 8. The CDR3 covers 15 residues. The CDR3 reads CASSSSPSGADTQYF. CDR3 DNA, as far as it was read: TGTGCCAGCAGCTCGAGCCCCAGCGGGGCAGATACG.

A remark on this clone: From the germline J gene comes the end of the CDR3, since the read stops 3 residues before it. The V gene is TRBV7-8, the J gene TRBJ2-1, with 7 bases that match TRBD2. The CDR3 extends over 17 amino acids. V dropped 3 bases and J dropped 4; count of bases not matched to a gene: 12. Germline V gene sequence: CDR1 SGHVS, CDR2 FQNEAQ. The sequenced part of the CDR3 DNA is TGTGCCAGCAGCTTCCTTGGTGGGAGTAGCGGGTACAATGAG. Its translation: CASSFLGGSSGYNE. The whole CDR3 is CASSFLGGSSGYNEQFF.

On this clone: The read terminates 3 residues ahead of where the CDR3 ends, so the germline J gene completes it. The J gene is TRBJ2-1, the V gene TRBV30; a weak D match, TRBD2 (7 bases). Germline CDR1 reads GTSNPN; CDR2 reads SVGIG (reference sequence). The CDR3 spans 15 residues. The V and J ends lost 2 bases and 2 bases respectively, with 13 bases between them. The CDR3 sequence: CAWSQRGGPYNEQFF. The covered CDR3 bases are TGTGCCTGGAGTCAACGCGGGGGCCCCTACAATGAG.

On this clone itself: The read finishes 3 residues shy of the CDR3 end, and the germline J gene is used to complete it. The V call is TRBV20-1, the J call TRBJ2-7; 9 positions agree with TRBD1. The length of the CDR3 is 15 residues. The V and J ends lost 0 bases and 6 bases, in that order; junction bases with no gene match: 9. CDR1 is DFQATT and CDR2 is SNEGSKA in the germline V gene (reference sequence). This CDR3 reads CSARESGTGPFEQYF. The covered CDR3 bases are TGCAGTGCTAGAGAATCGGGGACAGGGCCGTTCGAG.

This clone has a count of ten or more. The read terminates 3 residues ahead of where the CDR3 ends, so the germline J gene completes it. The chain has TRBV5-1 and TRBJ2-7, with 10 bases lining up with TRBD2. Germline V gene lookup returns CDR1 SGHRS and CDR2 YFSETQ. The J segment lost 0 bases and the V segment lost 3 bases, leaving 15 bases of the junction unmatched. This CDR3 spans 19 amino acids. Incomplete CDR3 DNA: TGCGCCAGCAGCTCAAGCGGGGGGGGTAGCGGATTCTTCTCCTACGAG. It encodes CASSSSGGGSGFFSYE. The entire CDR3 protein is CASSSSGGGSGFFSYEQYF.

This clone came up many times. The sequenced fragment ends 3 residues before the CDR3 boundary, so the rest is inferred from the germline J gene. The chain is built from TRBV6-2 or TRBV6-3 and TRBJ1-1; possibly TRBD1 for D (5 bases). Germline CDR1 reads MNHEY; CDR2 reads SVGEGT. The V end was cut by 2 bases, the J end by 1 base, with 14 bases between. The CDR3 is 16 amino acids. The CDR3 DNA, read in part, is TGTGCCAGCAGTTACCCAGGGTACCCTTCGAACACTGAA. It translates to CASSYPGYPSNTE. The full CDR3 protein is CASSYPGYPSNTEAFF.

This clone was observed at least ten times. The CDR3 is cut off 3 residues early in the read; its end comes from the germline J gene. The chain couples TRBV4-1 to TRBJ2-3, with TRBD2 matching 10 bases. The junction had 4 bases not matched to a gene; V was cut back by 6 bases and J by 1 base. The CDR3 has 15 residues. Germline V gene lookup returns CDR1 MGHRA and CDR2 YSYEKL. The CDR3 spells CASSLLAGGTDTQYF. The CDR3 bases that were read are TGCGCCAGCAGTCTTCTAGCGGGGGGCACAGATACG.

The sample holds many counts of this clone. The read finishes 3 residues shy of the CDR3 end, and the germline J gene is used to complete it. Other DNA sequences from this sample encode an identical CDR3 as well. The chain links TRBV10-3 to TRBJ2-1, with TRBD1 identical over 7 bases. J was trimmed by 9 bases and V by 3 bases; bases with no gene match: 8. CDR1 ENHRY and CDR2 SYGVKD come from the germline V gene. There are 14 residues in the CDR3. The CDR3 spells CAISERGGKSEQFF. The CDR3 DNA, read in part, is TGTGCCATCAGTGAACGAGGGGGCAAAAGTGAG.

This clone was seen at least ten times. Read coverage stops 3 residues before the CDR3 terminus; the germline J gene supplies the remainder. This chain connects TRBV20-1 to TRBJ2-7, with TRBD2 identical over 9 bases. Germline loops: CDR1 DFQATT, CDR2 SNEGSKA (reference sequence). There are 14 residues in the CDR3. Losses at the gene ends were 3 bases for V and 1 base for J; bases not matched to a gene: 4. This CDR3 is CSARGLAGSYEQYF. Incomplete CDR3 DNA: TGCAGTGCTAGGGGGCTAGCGGGATCCTACGAG.

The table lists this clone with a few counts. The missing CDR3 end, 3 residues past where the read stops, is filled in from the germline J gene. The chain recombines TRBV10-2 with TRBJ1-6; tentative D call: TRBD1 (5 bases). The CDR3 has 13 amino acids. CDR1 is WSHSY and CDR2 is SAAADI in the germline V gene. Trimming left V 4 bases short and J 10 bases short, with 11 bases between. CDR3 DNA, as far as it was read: TGCGCCAGCAGTGGACAGTTACTATCACCC. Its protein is CASSGQLLSP. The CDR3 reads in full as CASSGQLLSPLHF.

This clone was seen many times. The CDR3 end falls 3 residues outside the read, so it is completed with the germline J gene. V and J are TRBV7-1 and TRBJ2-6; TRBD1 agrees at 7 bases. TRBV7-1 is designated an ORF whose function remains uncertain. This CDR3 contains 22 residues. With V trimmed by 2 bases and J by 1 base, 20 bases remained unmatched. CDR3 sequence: CASSSLRAYRGLRASGANVLTF. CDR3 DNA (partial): TGTGCCAGCAGCTCACTTAGAGCATACAGGGGATTGAGGGCATCTGGGGCCAACGTC.

CDR3 DNA (partial): TGTGCCAGCTCACCAGTACAGGGGATGGGCCACGAG. This sequence encodes CASSPVQGMGHE. The whole CDR3 protein reads CASSPVQGMGHEQYF. The rearrangement uses TRBV18 and TRBJ2-7; 7 bases agree with TRBD1. The read ends 3 residues shy of where the CDR3 ends; the end is completed using the germline J gene. The CDR3 has 15 residues. J gave up 5 bases and V 2 bases, and 9 bases lay outside the gene matches. The V gene's germline CDR1 is KGHSH and CDR2 LQKENI. The variable domain in full, with the rest retrieved from reference TRBV18 and TRBJ2-7, is NAGVMQNPRHLVRRRGQEARLRCSPMKGHSHVYWYRQLPEEGLKFMVYLQKENIIDESGMPKERFSAEFPKEGPSILRIQQVVRGDSAAYFCASSPVQGMGHEQYFGPGTRLTVT.

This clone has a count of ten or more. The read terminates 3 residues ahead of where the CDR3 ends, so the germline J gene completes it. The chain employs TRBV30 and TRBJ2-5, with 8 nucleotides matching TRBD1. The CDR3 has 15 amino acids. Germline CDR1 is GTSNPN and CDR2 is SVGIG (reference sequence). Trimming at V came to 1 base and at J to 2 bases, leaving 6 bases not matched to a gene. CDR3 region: CAWSAWTGRQETQYF. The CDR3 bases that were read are TGTGCCTGGAGTGCATGGACAGGGAGGCAAGAGACC.

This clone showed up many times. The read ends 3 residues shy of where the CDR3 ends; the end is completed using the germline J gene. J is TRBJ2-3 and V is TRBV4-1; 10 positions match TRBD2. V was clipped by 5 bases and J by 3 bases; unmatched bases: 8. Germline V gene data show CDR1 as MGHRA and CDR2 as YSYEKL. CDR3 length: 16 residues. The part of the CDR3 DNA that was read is TGCGCCAGCAGCGCGCAAAGACTAGCGGGTACAGATACG. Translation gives CASSAQRLAGTDT. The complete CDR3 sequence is CASSAQRLAGTDTQYF.

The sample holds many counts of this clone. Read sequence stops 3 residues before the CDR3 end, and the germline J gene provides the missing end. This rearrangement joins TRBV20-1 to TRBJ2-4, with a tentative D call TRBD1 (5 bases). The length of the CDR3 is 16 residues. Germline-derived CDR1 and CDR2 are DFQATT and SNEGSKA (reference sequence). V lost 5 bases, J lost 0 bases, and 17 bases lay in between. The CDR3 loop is CSAPPGQTQAKNIQYF. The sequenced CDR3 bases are TGCAGTGCTCCCCCAGGGCAAACACAAGCCAAAAACATT.

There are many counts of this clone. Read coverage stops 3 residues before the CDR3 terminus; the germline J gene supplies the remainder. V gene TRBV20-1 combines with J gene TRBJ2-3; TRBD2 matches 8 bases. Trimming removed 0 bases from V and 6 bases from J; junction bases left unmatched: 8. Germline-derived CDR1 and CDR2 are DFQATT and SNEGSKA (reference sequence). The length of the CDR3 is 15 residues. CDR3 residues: CSARDPGRGEDTQYF. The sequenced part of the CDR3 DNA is TGCAGTGCTAGAGACCCAGGGCGGGGGGAGGATACG.